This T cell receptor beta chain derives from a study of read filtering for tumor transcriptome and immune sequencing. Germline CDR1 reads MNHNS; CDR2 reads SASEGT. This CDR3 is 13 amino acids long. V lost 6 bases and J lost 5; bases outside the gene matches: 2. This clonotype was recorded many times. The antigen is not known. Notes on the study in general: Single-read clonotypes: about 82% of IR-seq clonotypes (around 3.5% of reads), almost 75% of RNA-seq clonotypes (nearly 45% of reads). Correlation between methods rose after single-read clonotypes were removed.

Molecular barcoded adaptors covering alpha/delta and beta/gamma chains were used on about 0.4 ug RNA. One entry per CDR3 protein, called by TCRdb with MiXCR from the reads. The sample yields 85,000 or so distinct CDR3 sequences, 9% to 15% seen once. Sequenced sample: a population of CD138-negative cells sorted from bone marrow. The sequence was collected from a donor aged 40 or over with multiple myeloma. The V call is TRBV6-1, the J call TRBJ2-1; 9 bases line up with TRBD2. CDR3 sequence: CASRSSGNNEQFF. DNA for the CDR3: TGTGCCAGCAGATCTAGCGGGAACAATGAGCAGTTCTTC.